This T cell receptor (beta chain) was sequenced during a study of shared clonotypes between healthy human individuals. Across the study: Used for every donor were three CD4 naive, three CD4 memory, two CD8 naive and one CD8 memory plate.

The table lists this clone with a count of one. What it binds is not known. The germline V and J ends were trimmed by 5 bases and 2 bases, with 16 bases remaining between them. The CDR3 contains 15 residues. Germline loops: CDR1 SGHTA, CDR2 FQGNSA. Study conclusions and caveats: There were few donors, and this limited the genetic and exposure-history diversity represented. Generation probabilities of non-shared clonotypes were lower (relative to those shared by all four donors).

The deep-level immunoSEQ assay was used. Only in-frame clones appear in the TCRdb table, and some are missing; sequencing was by immunoSEQ multiplex PCR. The data contain 2,500,000 or so clones, 93% of them seen just once; the ten biggest clones take up 0.36%. V and J are TRBV7-2 and TRBJ2-7, with D possibly being TRBD1 or TRBD2 (5 bases each). The sample consisted of naive CD4+ T cells from PBMCs. Documented subset: CD45RA+ positively selected. This clonotype originated in a man in his late teens or twenties in good health. Some clones in this sample may be carry-over from other donors' samples. CDR3 nucleotides: TGTGCCAGCAGCCACACCGGGACCGGGCCCTACGAGCAGTACTTC. Translating it yields CASSHTGTGPYEQYF.